In its sample, the clone carrying this TCR beta chain was seen many times. What it binds is not known. This entry is derived from a study of spatial heterogeneity in lung cancer. Study background: Tumor-region counts of TCR transcripts tracked strongly with a T cell module score from matched bulk RNA-seq.

Broader study findings: Mutation counts in tumors were tracked by counts of expanded intratumoral alpha and beta TCRs.

Every cDNA TCR molecule received its own unique molecular identifier. TCRdb re-called the 5' RACE reads through MiXCR, storing one row per CDR3 protein. Seen here are roughly 9,600 distinct CDR3 sequences, roughly 6.3% observed once, and the top ten hold 25% to 30%. Sample time point: sample taken at primary tumor resection. Donors were under 90 untreated early-stage non-small cell lung cancer patients. Source: lung tumor tissue, taken at surgery. The sequence derives from a male donor with early-stage non-small cell lung cancer.

The CDR3 spells CATRVAGRGEQFF. In nucleotides, the CDR3 is TGTGCCACCAGGGTAGCGGGACGGGGTGAGCAGTTCTTC. The chain combines TRBV24-1 with TRBJ2-1; 8 bases fit TRBD2. Germline CDR1 KGHDR, CDR2 SFDVKD. Trimming cost V 7 bases and J 9 bases; bases outside gene matches: 7. The CDR3 is 13 amino acids.